This is a list of T cell receptor beta chains from one sample in a study of cytomegalovirus exposure and HLA in healthy donors. Produced via immunoSEQ multiplex PCR; TCRdb's table is partial and in-frame only. The sample yields some 100,000 clones, about 70% seen once. The sequenced material came from PBMCs. All receptors derive from a woman aged 40 to 49 in good health and CMV-seronegative. CDR3s include the opening cysteine and the closing phenylalanine or tryptophan. D genes are given only for firm matches. Rows give clone size only sometimes, using once, few, many, or a class for an expanded clone.

>TRBD2|TRBV19|TRBJ2-3|-
TGTGCCAGTATGAAGCGGGAGGGCCGTACAGATACGCAGTATTTT
CASMKREGRTDTQYF
>-|TRBV9|TRBJ2-1|-
TGTGCCAGCAGCGTAGAGGGGGGGGAGGGCCGCAATGAGCAGTTCTTC
CASSVEGGEGRNEQFF
>-|TRBV30|TRBJ1-1|few
TGTGCCTGGTCGAGCAGAGCGTTCACTGAAGCTTTCTTT
CAWSSRAFTEAFF
>TRBD1|TRBV7-2|TRBJ1-5|-
TGTGCCAGCAGCCCCAAGGGCAGGGGGAATCAGCCCCAGCATTTT
CASSPKGRGNQPQHF
>TRBD1|TRBV5-1|TRBJ2-7|-
TGCGCCAGCAGCCCGGGGACAGGGGAGGTCGAGCAGTACTTC
CASSPGTGEVEQYF
>TRBD2|TRBV14|TRBJ2-4|-
TGTGCCAGCAGCCGATGGACCCCTTGGGAGCGGGGGGCCCTCGGCAAAAACATTCAGTACTTC
CASSRWTPWERGALGKNIQYF
>TRBD1|TRBV6-1|TRBJ1-5|-
TGTGCCAGCAGTGTTCGACAGGGTGGTCAGCCCCAGCATTTT
CASSVRQGGQPQHF
>TRBD1|TRBV30|TRBJ2-7|-
TGTGCCTGGGACAGGGACTCCTACGAGCAGTACTTC
CAWDRDSYEQYF
>-|TRBV6-5|TRBJ2-7|-
TGTGCCAGCACGGCAGGGCGCTCCTACGAGCAGTACTTC
CASTAGRSYEQYF
>TRBD2|TRBV7-6|TRBJ2-3|-
TGTGCCAGCAGCTTAGCTGTAGCGGGAGTCGGGTGGACAGATACGCAGTATTTT
CASSLAVAGVGWTDTQYF
>TRBD1|TRBV28|TRBJ2-5|-
TGTGCCAGCAGTTCGCGGACAGGGCGCCAAGAGACCCAGTACTTC
CASSSRTGRQETQYF
>TRBD1|TRBV6-6|TRBJ1-2|once
TGTGCCAGCAGTACGACAGGGGGCCCCCATGGCTACACCTTC
CASSTTGGPHGYTF
>-|TRBV5-8|TRBJ2-3|once
TGTGCCAGCAGCGCCAGCGGAGATACGCAGTATTTT
CASSASGDTQYF
>TRBD2|TRBV5-1|TRBJ2-5|once
TGCGCCAGCAGCTCCGGACTAGCGGTTGGACAGGAGACCCAGTACTTC
CASSSGLAVGQETQYF
>TRBD2|TRBV5-1|TRBJ2-7|-
TGCGCCAGCAGCTCAAGGACTAGCGGGGGATACGAGCAGTACTTC
CASSSRTSGGYEQYF
>-|TRBV11-2|TRBJ1-1|once
TGTGCCAGCAGCTTAGAACTCGGAAGGGGTCGGACTGAAGCTTTCTTT
CASSLELGRGRTEAFF
>-|TRBV7-9|TRBJ2-1|-
TGTGCCAGCAGCCCCTTCGAGGGCTCCTACAATGAGCAGTTCTTC
CASSPFEGSYNEQFF
>TRBD1|TRBV11-2|TRBJ2-7|-
TGTGCCAGCAGCCAAGACAGGGTTTCCTACGAGCAGTACTTC
CASSQDRVSYEQYF
>-|TRBV2|TRBJ2-7|few
TGTGCCAGCAGCCCGAGGGCGGCGGGAAACTACGAGCAGTACTTC
CASSPRAAGNYEQYF
>-|TRBV7-9|TRBJ1-2|few
TGTGCCAGCAGCTTCCAGAACGCCCCGGGGGGAATTGGTGGCTACACCTTC
CASSFQNAPGGIGGYTF
>TRBD1|TRBV30|TRBJ1-5|-
TGTGCCTGGAGTCTACCCCGGGACAGGGGGCGTGATGTGCCCAATCAGCCCCAGCATTTT
CAWSLPRDRGRDVPNQPQHF
>TRBD1|TRBV7-6|TRBJ1-2|few
TGTGCCAGCAGCTTCGGACAGGGCTATGGCTACACCTTC
CASSFGQGYGYTF
>-|TRBV11-3|TRBJ2-2|-
TGTGCCAGCAGCTTTAGCGGCTTGAACACCGGGGAGCTGTTTTTT
CASSFSGLNTGELFF
>-|TRBV9|TRBJ2-1|-
TGTGCCAGCAGCGTTATGAGCTCCTACAATGAGCAGTTCTTC
CASSVMSSYNEQFF
>TRBD1|TRBV5-1|TRBJ1-1|-
TGCGCCAGCAGCACAGAAGGGACAGGGGGGAACACTGAAGCTTTCTTT
CASSTEGTGGNTEAFF
>-|TRBV23-1|TRBJ2-6|-
TGCGCCAGACCGACTAGTGAAGAATGGGCCAACGTCCTGACTTTC
CARPTSEEWANVLTF
>-|TRBV5-6|TRBJ1-2|few
TGTGCCAGCAGCTTGGATCAGGAACACGGCTACACCTTC
CASSLDQEHGYTF
>TRBD2|TRBV6-6|TRBJ2-7|few
TGTGCCAGCAAGAGACTAGCGGGGGCCCCCTCCTACGAGCAGTACTTC
CASKRLAGAPSYEQYF
>-|TRBV19|TRBJ2-2|-
TGTGCCAGTAGTATAGCGGGAGTTAACACCGGGGAGCTGTTTTTT
CASSIAGVNTGELFF
>TRBD2|TRBV13|TRBJ2-3|-
TGTGCCAGCAATAGCGGGGGGGCCCCAGATACGCAGTATTTT
CASNSGGAPDTQYF
>TRBD2|TRBV29-1|TRBJ2-7|-
TGCAGCGTTGAAGACGGGACTAGCGCTTTCTACGAGCAGTACTTC
CSVEDGTSAFYEQYF
>TRBD1|TRBV4-3|TRBJ1-5|once
TGCGCCAGCAGCCAAGATAGGACAGGGGGGAATCAGCCCCAGCATTTT
CASSQDRTGGNQPQHF